What follows is one T cell receptor (beta chain) and its context. This specimen belongs to a study of blood T cell repertoires in COVID-19. After removal of 5 bases from V and 5 bases from J, the junction contained 8 bases not matched to a gene. The CDR3 spans 17 residues. Per germline, CDR1 SGHTA and CDR2 FQGNSA. Sequencing used immunoSEQ multiplex PCR; TCRdb keeps in-frame clones, though not all of them. The top ten hold 17% of the sample, which has 150,000 to 200,000 clones, more than 75% seen once. Sequencing was performed on PBMCs or T cells enriched from blood (not recorded which). The clonotype originates from a woman in her fifties or sixties with acute COVID-19. The chain uses TRBV7-2 and TRBJ2-3; TRBD2 matches 15 bases. CDR3 DNA: TGTGCCAGCAGCCCCGGACTAGCGGGGGGGCCTCGAGATACGCAGTATTTT. Translated, it gives CASSPGLAGGPRDTQYF.